The 11 T cell receptor beta chains presented below share a single source sample, sequenced in a study of cytomegalovirus exposure and HLA in healthy donors. Researchers ran the PCR with 60 Vbeta and 13 Jbeta primers. Measured with immunoSEQ multiplex PCR; TCRdb has only the in-frame clones, and not every one. The sample contains under 200,000 clones, approximately 65% of which appear only once. Input material: PBMCs. The receptors were sampled from a man aged 40-55 years in good health and CMV-seronegative.

The chain recombines TRBV5-5 with TRBJ2-1, with D perhaps TRBD1 (6 bases). This CDR3 has 13 amino acids. Between the trimmed V and J ends, which lost 5 bases and 7 bases, there was a span of 13 bases. Germline lookup yields CDR1 SGHKS and CDR2 YYEKEE (reference sequence). The CDR3 protein is CASSFDRLNEQFF. CDR3 bases: TGTGCCAGCAGTTTTGACAGGCTAAATGAGCAGTTCTTC.

This chain links TRBV9 with TRBJ1-4; possibly TRBD1 for D (6 bases). CDR3 size: 15 residues. V was trimmed by 4 bases and J by 8 bases, leaving 18 bases between them. CDR1 is SGDLS, CDR2 YYNGEE, per germline. CDR3 sequence (DNA): TGTGCCAGCAGCCCAACGGACAGCAGGCGAGAAAAACTGTTTTTT. Translated: CASSPTDSRREKLFF.

This clone was counted between two and nine times. The rearrangement links TRBV19 to TRBJ1-2; the match to TRBD1 covers 12 bases. V lost 8 bases, J lost 3 bases, and 7 bases stayed unmatched. CDR1 LNHDA and CDR2 SQIVND come from the germline V gene (reference sequence). The length of the CDR3 is 15 residues. CDR3 sequence reads: CASGTGTGGDYGYTF. CDR3 DNA sequence: TGTGCCAGTGGCACGGGGACAGGGGGCGACTATGGCTACACCTTC.

The J gene is TRBJ1-2, the V gene TRBV19, with D possibly TRBD1 on 6 matching bases. Germline V CDR1 and CDR2: LNHDA, SQIVND (reference sequence). The CDR3 has 17 amino acids. Trimming shortened V by 3 bases and J by 4 bases, and 21 bases separated the two germline ends. The CDR3 protein is CASSILDSYEGSYGYTF. The CDR3 region has the DNA TGTGCCAGTAGTATTCTGGACAGCTACGAGGGGTCCTATGGCTACACCTTC. The complete variable domain, with remaining parts taken from reference TRBV19 and TRBJ1-2, reads DGGITQSPKYLFRKEGQNVTLSCEQNLNHDAMYWYRQDPGQGLRLIYYSQIVNDFQKGDIAEGYSVSREKKESFPLTVTSAQKNPTAFYLCASSILDSYEGSYGYTFGSGTRLTVV.

This chain links TRBV30 with TRBJ2-2, with 10 positions matching TRBD1. The CDR3 extends over 15 amino acids. V dropped 0 bases and J dropped 4; count of bases not matched to a gene: 2. Germline V lookup: CDR1 GTSNPN, CDR2 SVGIG (reference sequence). The chain's CDR3 is CAWSVGTGVTGELFF. CDR3 nucleotides: TGTGCCTGGAGTGTGGGGACAGGGGTCACCGGGGAGCTGTTTTTT.

The rearrangement links TRBV7-7 to TRBJ2-2; 7 bases are shared with TRBD2. This CDR3 is 15 amino acids long. CDR1 is SSHAT and CDR2 is FNYEAQ in the germline V gene (reference sequence). With 5 bases clipped from V and 6 bases from J, the junction kept 9 bases outside the gene matches. The CDR3 nucleotides read TGTGCCAGCAGCGGTAGGACGGGGGGAGCCGGGGAGCTGTTTTTT. The encoded protein is CASSGRTGGAGELFF.

This clone was seen a few times. The chain combines TRBV6-1 with TRBJ1-4, with D possibly TRBD1 on 5 matching bases. This CDR3 region has 14 residues. CDR1 is MNHNS and CDR2 is SASEGT in the germline V gene. Trimming cost V 5 bases and J 8 bases, with 15 bases left between them. CDR3 nucleotides: TGTGCCAGCAGTCCCAGGGAGGCTAGGGAAAAACTGTTTTTT. Amino acids: CASSPREAREKLFF.

The rearrangement links TRBV6-5 to TRBJ2-7; D gene ambiguous. The CDR3 loop spans 10 amino acids. V shed 6 bases and J shed 3 bases, with 3 bases lying between them. CDR1 is MNHEY, CDR2 SVGAGI, per germline. This chain's CDR3 is CASSNYEQYF. The CDR3 bases are TGTGCCAGCAGCAACTACGAGCAGTACTTC.

The chain links TRBV2 to TRBJ2-1; 8 bases line up with TRBD2. Germline loops: CDR1 SNHLY, CDR2 FYNNEI. V was clipped by 8 bases and J by 7 bases; unmatched bases: 10. The length of the CDR3 is 14 residues. The CDR3 region is CASEGGGTLNEQFF. CDR3 coding DNA: TGTGCCAGCGAGGGCGGGGGGACTCTAAATGAGCAGTTCTTC.

The chain links TRBV9 to TRBJ2-7, with 9 bases that match TRBD1. The CDR3 consists of 15 residues. V was clipped by 3 bases and J by 2 bases; unmatched bases: 6. Germline CDR1 SGDLS, CDR2 YYNGEE. For the CDR3, the DNA is TGTGCCAGCAGCGAGACCGGGACAGGGCCCTACGAGCAGTACTTC. Translating gives CASSETGTGPYEQYF.

The rearrangement uses TRBV7-2 and TRBJ1-3; TRBD1 matches at 10 bases. J lost 3 bases, V lost 5 bases, and 10 bases had no gene match. In germline, CDR1 is SGHTA, CDR2 FQGNSA. The CDR3 extends over 17 amino acids. CDR3 protein: CASSRHGTGDFGNTIYF. The CDR3 bases are TGTGCCAGCAGCCGCCACGGGACAGGGGATTTTGGAAACACCATATATTTT.